This entry lists 20 T cell receptor beta chains sequenced from one sample in a study of response to subunit inactivated influenza vaccine. MiXCR, run by TCRdb on the RT-PCR reads, gives a single entry per CDR3 protein. This sample has roughly 500,000 distinct CDR3 sequences; 16% occur once, and the top ten carry roughly 3%. This material consisted of CD4+ T cells sorted from PBMCs, taken about 24 months after vaccination. The receptors stem from a man between 50 and 69 years old who received an inactivated influenza vaccine.

Only a few counts were recorded for this clonotype. V gene TRBV6-2 or TRBV6-3 combines with J gene TRBJ2-1; tentative D call: TRBD2 (5 bases). Trimming cost V 5 bases and J 6 bases, with 14 bases left between them. The germline CDR1 and CDR2 sequences are MNHEY and SVGEGT. This CDR3 is built from 14 residues. The CDR3 DNA reads TGTGCCAGCAGTCAAACTAGTGGGCTCAATGAGCAGTTCTTC. Its protein product is CASSQTSGLNEQFF.

This clonotype was recorded many times. The chain combines TRBV2 with TRBJ2-2; the D gene could be TRBD1 or TRBD2 (5 bases each). The CDR3 is made up of 15 amino acids. Trimming shortened V by 7 bases and J by 4 bases, and 16 bases separated the two germline ends. The V gene's germline CDR1 is SNHLY and CDR2 FYNNEI. The CDR3 sequence is CASTTGTIGTGELFF. CDR3 nucleotide sequence: TGTGCCAGCACCACCGGGACGATCGGCACCGGGGAGCTGTTTTTT.

In its sample, this clonotype was seen many times. The rearrangement joins TRBV7-2 to TRBJ2-5; perhaps TRBD1 as D (5 bases). Trimming stripped 2 bases from V and 5 bases from J, with 12 bases between. CDR1 SGHTA and CDR2 FQGNSA come from the germline V gene. The CDR3 is 14 residues long. CDR3 sequence (DNA): TGTGCCAGCAGCTTATGGGCAGGGCCCGAGACCCAGTACTTC. It translates to CASSLWAGPETQYF.

The rearrangement uses TRBV5-1 and TRBJ2-3; maybe TRBD1 (6 bases). Germline CDR1 SGHRS, CDR2 YFSETQ. Trimming took 3 bases from V and 3 from J, leaving 20 bases between them. This CDR3 is 17 amino acids long. CDR3 nucleotide sequence: TGCGCCAGCAGCTCGACAATTACAGGGAAGGGGACAGATACGCAGTATTTT. Its translation is CASSSTITGKGTDTQYF.

This clonotype was seen a handful of times. The gene calls are TRBV6-1 and TRBJ1-5; 11 positions agree with TRBD1. Trimming at V came to 6 bases and at J to 5 bases, leaving 9 bases not matched to a gene. The CDR3 spans 16 residues. Per germline, CDR1 MNHNS and CDR2 SASEGT. This CDR3 is CASSPTGQGVDQPQHF. The CDR3 DNA is TGTGCCAGCAGCCCTACGGGACAGGGGGTAGATCAGCCCCAGCATTTT.

This clonotype was counted a few times. This rearrangement joins TRBV10-3 to TRBJ2-2; tentatively, D is TRBD2 (6 bases). Trimming stripped 11 bases from V and 4 bases from J, with 20 bases between. Per germline, CDR1 ENHRY and CDR2 SYGVKD. This CDR3 is 15 amino acids long. Here the CDR3 reads CASRDSGSLTGELFF. The CDR3, as DNA: TGTGCCTCACGGGATAGCGGCTCACTCACCGGGGAGCTGTTTTTT.

DNA of the CDR3: TGCAGCGTTGAACGGGTTCCGGGACTCCTCACCTACAATGAGCAGTTCTTC. This translates into CSVERVPGLLTYNEQFF. The chain combines TRBV29-1 with TRBJ2-1, with D possibly TRBD2 on 6 matching bases. V lost 2 bases and J 2 bases, leaving 19 bases between the germline ends. This CDR3 has 17 residues. Germline-derived CDR1 and CDR2 are SQVTM and ANQGSEA.

This rearrangement joins TRBV2 to TRBJ1-5; no clear D. Between the trimmed V and J ends, which lost 3 bases and 2 bases, there was a span of 8 bases. This CDR3 has 14 amino acids. CDR1 is SNHLY and CDR2 is FYNNEI in the germline V gene. The CDR3, as DNA: TGTGCCAGCAGTGATGGATCAGGCAATCAGCCCCAGCATTTT. Translation gives CASSDGSGNQPQHF.

This clonotype has only a few counts. V and J are TRBV6-2 or TRBV6-3 and TRBJ2-1; 11 bases are a match to TRBD2. Losses at the gene ends were 2 bases for V and 9 bases for J; bases not matched to a gene: 6. CDR1 is MNHEY and CDR2 is SVGEGT in the germline V gene. The CDR3 covers 15 residues. The chain's CDR3 is CASSYQASGRIEQFF. CDR3 DNA: TGTGCCAGCAGTTACCAGGCTAGCGGGAGGATTGAGCAGTTCTTC.

The chain has TRBV15 and TRBJ2-3, with 8 bases aligning to TRBD1. Germline-derived CDR1 and CDR2 are LNHNV and YYDKDF (reference sequence). The V gene end was trimmed by 3 bases and the J gene end by 0 bases; junction bases not matched to a gene: 5. The CDR3 has 16 amino acids. For the CDR3, the DNA is TGTGCCACCAGCAGGACAGGGGCACATAGCACAGATACGCAGTATTTT. The encoded protein is CATSRTGAHSTDTQYF.

V is TRBV10-3 and J is TRBJ1-1; tentative D call: TRBD1 (6 bases). Between the trimmed V and J ends, which lost 2 bases and 6 bases, there was a span of 16 bases. From germline, CDR1 is ENHRY and CDR2 SYGVKD. The CDR3 covers 15 residues. CDR3 protein: CAISEIQGSESEAFF. The CDR3 bases are TGTGCCATCAGTGAGATACAGGGCTCGGAATCTGAAGCTTTCTTT.

This clonotype was found a few times. The rearrangement uses TRBV12-3 or TRBV12-4 and TRBJ2-2, with D unclear. CDR3 length: 15 residues. Trimming left V 2 bases short and J 1 base short, with 8 bases between. The CDR3 sequence is CASSLFGGNTGELFF. The CDR3 nucleotides are TGTGCCAGCAGTTTATTCGGCGGGAACACCGGGGAGCTGTTTTTT.

J is TRBJ2-7 and V is TRBV5-5, with D tentatively TRBD2 (5 bases). Per germline, CDR1 SGHKS and CDR2 YYEKEE (reference sequence). CDR3 length equals 16 residues. Trimming left V 9 bases short and J 4 bases short, with 26 bases between. CDR3 residues: CATKPGMTVDLYEQYF. The CDR3 DNA reads TGTGCCACCAAACCCGGGATGACGGTGGATCTGTACGAGCAGTACTTC.

V gene TRBV12-3 or TRBV12-4 combines with J gene TRBJ1-2; the D gene is possibly TRBD1 (5 bases). The CDR3 extends over 14 amino acids. Trimming took 7 bases from V and 7 from J, leaving 19 bases between them. The CDR3 nucleotides read TGTGCCAGCAAGTTCGTGCAGGGAGAGTCTGGCTACACCTTC. Translation: CASKFVQGESGYTF.

There are many counts of this clonotype. The chain recombines TRBV7-2 with TRBJ2-7; D ambiguous. V lost 4 bases and J 3 bases, leaving 4 bases between the germline ends. Germline V gene data show CDR1 as SGHTA and CDR2 as FQGNSA. The CDR3 contains 11 residues. The CDR3 DNA reads as TGTGCCAGCAGCTCTATCTACGAGCAGTACTTC. Residues: CASSSIYEQYF. Full variable domain (missing parts from reference TRBV7-2 and TRBJ2-7): GAGVSQSPSNKVTEKGKDVELRCDPISGHTALYWYRQSLGQGLEFLIYFQGNSAPDKSGLPSDRFSAERTGGSVSTLTIQRTQQEDSAVYLCASSSIYEQYFGPGTRLTVT.

The CDR3 nucleotides read TGTGCCAGCAGCCAAGTGGAGGGTCCCTACGAGCAGTACTTC. It is translated as CASSQVEGPYEQYF. The J gene is TRBJ2-7, the V gene TRBV3-1; maybe TRBD2 (6 bases). Trimming stripped 1 base from V and 2 bases from J, with 9 bases between. The CDR3 runs 14 residues. Germline V gene lookup returns CDR1 LGHDT and CDR2 YNNKEL (reference sequence).

This clonotype was seen a few times. V is TRBV12-3 or TRBV12-4 and J is TRBJ2-1; D not resolved. V dropped 3 bases and J dropped 0 bases, with 6 bases sitting between them. CDR3 size: 14 residues. CDR3 sequence: CASSLSPSYNEQFF. CDR3 coding DNA: TGTGCCAGCAGTTTGTCGCCCTCCTACAATGAGCAGTTCTTC.

This clonotype was counted between two and nine times. V usage is TRBV5-4 and J usage is TRBJ2-2; 8 nucleotides match TRBD1. The CDR3 extends over 14 amino acids. V gave up 4 bases and J gave up 6 bases; unmatched junction bases: 5. Per the germline V gene, CDR1 is SGHNT and CDR2 is YYREEE (reference sequence). CDR3 loop: CASSPPTGAGELFF. As DNA, the CDR3 is TGTGCCAGCAGCCCCCCGACAGGGGCCGGGGAGCTGTTTTTT.

This clonotype appeared a few times. This sequence joins TRBV6-1 and TRBJ2-5; D is undetermined. Germline CDR1 reads MNHNS; CDR2 reads SASEGT. This CDR3 has 14 residues. V was clipped by 6 bases and J by 5 bases, with 16 bases between them. The CDR3, as DNA: TGTGCCAGCAGCCTCACCAGTTTGAGGGAGACCCAGTACTTC. This encodes CASSLTSLRETQYF.

This clonotype has a handful of counts. The V call is TRBV28, the J call TRBJ2-5; TRBD2 is a possible D gene (6 bases). The ends were cut back, 10 bases at V and 4 bases at J, with 16 bases in the middle. CDR1 is MDHEN, CDR2 SYDVKM, per germline. The CDR3 length is 13 residues. The CDR3, as DNA: TGTGCCACCACTTACCCCGGGGGAGAGACCCAGTACTTC. Translated, it gives CATTYPGGETQYF.